This T cell receptor beta chain originates from a study of CD4 T cells in relation to SARS-CoV-2 and coronaviruses. Study-wide context: PBMCs were cultured with antigen for roughly 11 days before TCR beta sequencing. The negative reference was HIV-1 Nef peptide pool or peptide-free culture. Crossreactive spike epitopes shared across donors were mapped to their HLA restriction.

With V trimmed by 4 bases and J by 5 bases, 6 bases remained unmatched. The CDR3 has 14 residues. Germline values: CDR1 SNHLY, CDR2 FYNNEI. The sample holds a few counts of this clone. Its antigen is not known. The data were produced by immunoSEQ multiplex PCR, yet TCRdb's version contains in-frame clones alone and is incomplete. The sample contains roughly 12,000 clones, 78% of which appear only once. The unexposed donors gave CD4+ T cells in about 2010-2019, prior to COVID-19. After nine to ten days of culture, CD4+ T cells were isolated. Testing used SARS-CoV-2 S/N and four cold-coronavirus spikes on unexposed-donor CD4+ T cells, cells permitting.

This TCR was sampled from a human donor in good health. The specimen sequenced was CD4+ T cells from PBMCs, cultured in vitro. This rearrangement joins TRBV2 to TRBJ1-1, with 8 bases identical to TRBD1. The CDR3 loop is CASSALQGETEAFF. The CDR3 DNA reads TGTGCCAGCAGTGCATTACAGGGGGAGACTGAAGCTTTCTTT.